This TCR beta chain is from a study of shared clonotypes between healthy human individuals. The study, taken as a whole, reports: Naive subsets typically showed greater estimated richness than memory subsets. The study found about 5% of naive CD4 clonotypes shared across four donors.

V lost 1 base to trimming and J lost 3 bases; unmatched junction nucleotides: 6. CDR1 and CDR2 (germline): MNHNS, SASEGT. The length of the CDR3 is 15 residues. To note about this clone: The antigen remains unidentified.

Sequenced by immunoSEQ multiplex PCR; TCRdb stores in-frame clones only, minus some. The profile shows 2.3 million or so clones, more than 80% of them singletons. Sample: naive CD4+ T cells from PBMCs. Sample subset: CD45RA+ positively selected. The rearrangement links TRBV6-1 to TRBJ2-7; 7 bases fit TRBD1. The receptor was isolated from a man aged 18 to 29 in good health. Some clones in this sample may be carry-over from other donors' samples. In DNA form, the CDR3 reads TGTGCCAGCAGTGAAGACCCGGGACAGTACTACGAGCAGTACTTC. Translated: CASSEDPGQYYEQYF.